The source of this T cell receptor beta chain is a study of blood T cell repertoires in COVID-19. Overall study context: From T cells, B-cell-depleted T cells, or PBMCs came the material, which was cDNA or gDNA.

The germline V gene has CDR1 LNHDA and CDR2 SQIVND (reference sequence). The V segment lost 4 bases and the J segment 1 base; nucleotides outside the gene matches: 4. This CDR3 is built from 15 residues. Profiling relied on immunoSEQ multiplex PCR, and the TCRdb table lists in-frame clones only, not all of them. This sample has about 240,000 clones; 75% to 90% occur once, and the top ten carry just over 7%. This clonotype was obtained from a man in his sixties who had recovered from COVID-19. The sample taken for sequencing was peripheral blood. V and J are TRBV19 and TRBJ2-3, with 8 bases lining up with TRBD2. CDR3 coding DNA: TGTGCCAGTAGTAGCGGGGGGCGTCGCACAGATACGCAGTATTTT. This translates into CASSSGGRRTDTQYF.